The 15 T cell receptor beta chains below come from one sample, sequenced in a study of control samples from healthy donors and cancer patients. TCRdb's copy holds only in-frame clones and misses some; the assay was immunoSEQ multiplex PCR. This sample has fewer than 200,000 clones, with roughly 95% found just once. The material sequenced was blood. All receptors derive from a woman aged 55-70 years in good health.

V and J are TRBV5-4 and TRBJ2-7; D possibly corresponds to TRBD1 (6 bases). This CDR3 contains 13 residues. V was shortened by 2 bases and J by 4 bases, with 10 bases between the two germline ends. Germline CDR1 SGHNT, CDR2 YYREEE (reference sequence). CDR3 protein: CASSFTGLYEQYF. DNA for the CDR3: TGTGCCAGCAGCTTTACAGGGTTATACGAGCAGTACTTC.

This clone was seen only a few times. V and J are TRBV5-8 and TRBJ2-7, with TRBD1 as a possible D gene (6 bases). Trimming shortened V by 4 bases and J by 6 bases, and 11 bases separated the two germline ends. Germline-derived CDR1 and CDR2 are SGHTS and YDEGEE. The length of the CDR3 is 12 residues. The CDR3 region has the DNA TGTGCCAGCAGCCCTACAGGGCTCGAGCAGTACTTC. Protein product: CASSPTGLEQYF.

In DNA form, the CDR3 reads TGTGCCTGGAGTGTACTACGGAGGGGACGGAACACTGAAGCTTTCTTT. It specifies CAWSVLRRGRNTEAFF. The chain is built from TRBV30 and TRBJ1-1; D perhaps matches TRBD1 (5 bases). Deletions cut 0 bases from V and 1 base from J, with 15 bases between. CDR1 and CDR2 (germline): GTSNPN, SVGIG (reference sequence). This CDR3 contains 16 residues.

The rearrangement uses TRBV19 and TRBJ1-5, with D perhaps matching TRBD1 (5 bases). V lost 7 bases, J lost 2 bases, and 12 bases lay in between. Germline V gene data show CDR1 as LNHDA and CDR2 as SQIVND (reference sequence). The CDR3 runs 14 residues. The DNA for the CDR3 is TGTGCCAGTACTCCCGGGGCCGGCAATCAGCCCCAGCATTTT. Its translation is CASTPGAGNQPQHF.

This clone was recorded once. The rearrangement joins TRBV2 to TRBJ1-1; 7 bases are a match to TRBD1. CDR1 and CDR2 (germline): SNHLY, FYNNEI. The CDR3 contains 13 residues. Losses at the gene ends were 6 bases for V and 1 base for J; bases not matched to a gene: 2. The CDR3 loop is CASRRTGNTEAFF. The CDR3 DNA reads as TGTGCCAGCAGGCGGACAGGGAACACTGAAGCTTTCTTT. The full variable domain, completed using reference TRBV2 and TRBJ1-1, is EPEVTQTPSHQVTQMGQEVILRCVPISNHLYFYWYRQILGQKVEFLVSFYNNEISEKSEIFDDQFSVERPDGSNFTLKIRSTKLEDSAMYFCASRRTGNTEAFFGQGTRLTVV.

The rearrangement uses TRBV5-1 and TRBJ1-1, with D unresolved. Trimming took off 3 bases at V and 3 bases at J, with 9 bases between the two ends. This CDR3 region has 13 residues. The germline gives CDR1 SGHRS, CDR2 YFSETQ. CDR3 sequence: CASSYSGDTEAFF. As DNA, the CDR3 is TGCGCCAGCAGCTATAGTGGGGACACTGAAGCTTTCTTT.

In this sample, this clone turned up once. The chain's CDR3 is CASRDPSYNEQFF. In DNA, the CDR3 is TGTGCCAGCAGGGACCCGTCCTACAATGAGCAGTTCTTC. The chain has TRBV27 and TRBJ2-1; D is uncertain. The CDR3 is made up of 13 amino acids. The V end was cut by 6 bases, the J end by 1 base, with 7 bases between. The germline CDR1 and CDR2 sequences are MNHEY and SMNVEV (reference sequence).

The chain recombines TRBV12-3 or TRBV12-4 with TRBJ2-2; no clear D. Trimming removed 5 bases from V and 7 bases from J, with 11 bases in between. This CDR3 is 13 amino acids long. In DNA, the CDR3 is TGTGCCAGCAGTCCCCACACCATCGGGGAGCTGTTTTTT. It codes for CASSPHTIGELFF.

The chain joins TRBV10-3 to TRBJ1-5; D is possibly TRBD1 (5 bases). CDR1 is ENHRY, CDR2 SYGVKD, per germline. CDR3 size: 15 residues. Deletions cut 2 bases from V and 3 bases from J, with 11 bases between. In nucleotides, the CDR3 is TGTGCCATCAGTGAGGAGGGGCAGGCCAATCAGCCCCAGCATTTT. Translating gives CAISEEGQANQPQHF.

The chain carries TRBV7-7 and TRBJ1-3; no clear D gene. V was trimmed by 5 bases and J by 4 bases, leaving 12 bases between them. The CDR3 length is 14 residues. CDR1 and CDR2 (germline): SSHAT, FNYEAQ (reference sequence). The CDR3 region is CASSEAGAGNTIYF. CDR3 DNA sequence: TGTGCCAGCAGCGAAGCGGGAGCGGGAAACACCATATATTTT. The full variable domain, completed using reference TRBV7-7 and TRBJ1-3, is GAGVSQSPRYKVTKRGQDVTLRCDPISSHATLYWYQQALGQGPEFLTYFNYEAQPDKSGLPSDRFSAERPEGSISTLTIQRTEQRDSAMYRCASSEAGAGNTIYFGEGSWLTVV.

This chain links TRBV12-5 with TRBJ1-5; D perhaps matches TRBD1 (5 bases). Germline CDR1 LGHNT, CDR2 FRNRAP. Between the trimmed V and J ends, which lost 4 bases and 5 bases, there was a span of 12 bases. This CDR3 has 14 amino acids. The CDR3 DNA reads TGTGCTAGTGGTTCACAGGCGAGTGATCAGCCCCAGCATTTT. Its translation: CASGSQASDQPQHF.

The rearrangement joins TRBV28 to TRBJ2-1, with D tentatively TRBD1 (6 bases). The germline V and J ends were trimmed by 6 bases and 8 bases, with 14 bases remaining between them. The V gene's germline CDR1 is MDHEN and CDR2 SYDVKM. The CDR3 has 13 amino acids. The CDR3 region is CASRATGNHEQFF. The CDR3 DNA is TGTGCCAGCAGGGCCACAGGGAATCATGAGCAGTTCTTC.

The J gene is TRBJ2-5, the V gene TRBV4-3, with TRBD2 as a possible D gene (6 bases). The V end lost 0 bases, the J end lost 0 bases, and 8 bases lay between the germline ends. Germline lookup yields CDR1 LGHNA and CDR2 YSLEER. CDR3 size: 15 residues. CDR3 nucleotide sequence: TGCGCCAGCAGCCAAGATGCGGGACACCAAGAGACCCAGTACTTC. This translates into CASSQDAGHQETQYF.

The genes are TRBV6-2 or TRBV6-3 and TRBJ2-1; a possible D gene is TRBD2 (6 bases). CDR1 is MNHEY and CDR2 is SVGEGT in the germline V gene. Trimming pared 2 bases from V and 9 bases from J, leaving 17 bases between. This CDR3 is 15 amino acids long. The CDR3 nucleotides read TGTGCCAGCAGTTACGGTGGGACCAACGGGGGTGAGCAGTTCTTC. Residues: CASSYGGTNGGEQFF.

The chain joins TRBV9 to TRBJ1-3, with D uncertain. This CDR3 has 15 residues. V dropped 0 bases and J dropped 0 bases, with 7 bases sitting between them. The germline V gene has CDR1 SGDLS and CDR2 YYNGEE. This CDR3 reads CASSVDPVSGNTIYF. The CDR3 bases are TGTGCCAGCAGCGTAGACCCAGTCTCTGGAAACACCATATATTTT.